Listed here are 24 T cell receptor beta chains from one sample, sequenced in a study of response to subunit inactivated influenza vaccine. TCRdb re-called the RT-PCR reads with MiXCR, one entry per CDR3 protein. The table records about 500,000 distinct CDR3 sequences, approximately 15% of them present only once. The starting material was CD4+ T cells sorted from PBMCs, obtained about 24 months after vaccination. These receptors all come from a man in his fifties or sixties who received an inactivated influenza vaccine.

There are many counts of this clonotype. The rearrangement links TRBV4-3 to TRBJ2-3; 8 bases are shared with TRBD2. The V segment lost 0 bases and the J segment 6 bases; nucleotides outside the gene matches: 11. Per germline, CDR1 LGHNA and CDR2 YSLEER. This CDR3 contains 17 residues. The CDR3 loop reads CASSQDIVGGAGDTQYF. CDR3 in DNA: TGCGCCAGCAGCCAAGATATTGTCGGGGGGGCTGGTGATACGCAGTATTTT.

The chain links TRBV5-1 to TRBJ2-2; 9 nucleotides agree with TRBD1. The germline CDR1 and CDR2 sequences are SGHRS and YFSETQ. The ends lost 7 bases at V and 5 bases at J; junction bases unmatched: 6. This CDR3 is 14 amino acids long. The chain's CDR3 is CASAGQGQTGELFF. DNA of the CDR3: TGCGCCAGCGCGGGACAGGGTCAAACCGGGGAGCTGTTTTTT.

This clonotype has a count of ten or more. The chain recombines TRBV28 with TRBJ1-2; D possibly corresponds to TRBD1 (5 bases). This CDR3 contains 13 residues. Germline assignment: CDR1 MDHEN and CDR2 SYDVKM. Between the trimmed V and J ends, which lost 5 bases and 10 bases, there was a span of 17 bases. CDR3 sequence (DNA): TGTGCCAGCAGTGATCCCGCGGACATCGACTACACCTTC. Translated: CASSDPADIDYTF.

In this sample, this clonotype turned up many times. The chain has TRBV10-3 and TRBJ2-3; 7 nucleotides line up with TRBD1. CDR3 length equals 15 residues. V dropped 2 bases and J dropped 3; count of bases not matched to a gene: 5. CDR1 is ENHRY and CDR2 is SYGVKD in the germline V gene. In nucleotides, the CDR3 is TGTGCCATCAGTGAGAACGGACAGGTAACAGATACGCAGTATTTT. Protein: CAISENGQVTDTQYF.

The chain has TRBV12-3 or TRBV12-4 and TRBJ2-5; D is uncertain. The CDR3 extends over 13 amino acids. Trimming removed 3 bases at V and 5 bases at J, with 10 bases between. The CDR3 here is CASSLGMRETQYF. The CDR3 coding sequence is TGTGCCAGCAGTTTGGGCATGCGCGAGACCCAGTACTTC.

This clonotype was recorded at least ten times. The chain employs TRBV7-8 and TRBJ2-1, with 9 bases lining up with TRBD2. CDR1 is SGHVS, CDR2 FQNEAQ, per germline. CDR3 length equals 14 residues. The V gene end was trimmed by 1 base and the J gene end by 6 bases; junction bases not matched to a gene: 1. The chain's CDR3 is CASSLVRGGNEQFF. The CDR3 DNA reads as TGTGCCAGCAGCTTAGTGCGGGGGGGCAATGAGCAGTTCTTC. The full variable domain, its missing parts supplied by reference TRBV7-8 and TRBJ2-1, is GAGVSQSPRYKVAKRGQDVALRCDPISGHVSLFWYQQALGQGPEFLTYFQNEAQLDKSGLPSDRFFAERPEGSVSTLKIQRTQQEDSAVYLCASSLVRGGNEQFFGPGTRLTVL.

This clonotype was picked up many times. The V and J genes are TRBV28 and TRBJ2-3, with a tentative D call TRBD1 (7 bases). The germline V gene encodes CDR1 MDHEN and CDR2 SYDVKM. The CDR3 covers 18 residues. V was trimmed by 2 bases and J by 0 bases, leaving 18 bases between them. CDR3 sequence (DNA): TGTGCCAGCAGTTTAACACAGGGGACTTTGCCTAGCACAGATACGCAGTATTTT. Translated: CASSLTQGTLPSTDTQYF.

The chain has TRBV19 and TRBJ2-7; possible D gene TRBD2, 5 bases. V was trimmed by 6 bases and J by 4 bases, leaving 19 bases between them. This CDR3 region has 15 residues. Germline V CDR1 and CDR2: LNHDA, SQIVND (reference sequence). Here the CDR3 DNA reads TGTGCCAGTAGCATTGGGGAGATACCATCTTACGAGCAGTACTTC. Translating gives CASSIGEIPSYEQYF.

This clonotype showed up just a few times. The rearrangement uses TRBV7-2 and TRBJ1-6, with D perhaps matching TRBD1 (5 bases). Germline V gene sequence: CDR1 SGHTA, CDR2 FQGNSA. V shed 5 bases and J shed 11 bases, with 16 bases lying between them. The CDR3 loop spans 14 amino acids. CDR3 in DNA: TGTGCCAGCAGCCAGGCCCGGGAGGGGACACCCCTCCACTTT. It yields the protein CASSQAREGTPLHF.

V gene TRBV6-5 combines with J gene TRBJ1-1; D unclear. Trimming removed 0 bases from V and 0 bases from J, with 5 bases in between. Germline assignment: CDR1 MNHEY and CDR2 SVGAGI. The length of the CDR3 is 14 residues. CDR3 bases: TGTGCCAGCAGTTACTCGGGCATGAACACTGAAGCTTTCTTT. Translating it yields CASSYSGMNTEAFF.

The V gene is TRBV29-1, the J gene TRBJ2-1; D gene unclear. Germline loops: CDR1 SQVTM, CDR2 ANQGSEA. Trimming removed 7 bases at V and 0 bases at J, with 16 bases between. There are 15 residues in the CDR3. CDR3 bases: TGCAGCGCCTCCCCCTCCGTGAGCTCCTACAATGAGCAGTTCTTC. This codes for CSASPSVSSYNEQFF.

Here the CDR3 DNA reads TGTGCCAGCAGCTTAGGGGGGGACTACAATCAGCCCCAGCATTTT. The encoded protein is CASSLGGDYNQPQHF. The V gene is TRBV7-9, the J gene TRBJ1-5; tentative D call: TRBD1 (5 bases). The CDR3 length is 15 residues. V lost 1 base to trimming and J lost 3 bases, with 10 bases between them. CDR1 and CDR2 (germline): SEHNR, FQNEAQ (reference sequence).

V is TRBV18 and J is TRBJ2-1; D is possibly TRBD1 (6 bases). The length of the CDR3 is 14 residues. Germline V gene lookup returns CDR1 KGHSH and CDR2 LQKENI. V lost 4 bases and J lost 10, with 17 bases in between. CDR3 in DNA: TGTGCCAGCTCACGGACTCGCCCTCAGGGGGAGCAGTTCTTC. Translated, it gives CASSRTRPQGEQFF.

The J gene is TRBJ2-3, the V gene TRBV20-1; TRBD1 matches 7 bases. Germline V CDR1 and CDR2: DFQATT, SNEGSKA (reference sequence). Unmatched junction bases numbered 15, after V lost 6 bases and J lost 3 bases. CDR3 length: 16 amino acids. The CDR3 sequence is CSATLFKGAVTDTQYF. The CDR3 DNA reads as TGCAGTGCGACACTCTTTAAGGGGGCCGTAACAGATACGCAGTATTTT.

The V call is TRBV6-5, the J call TRBJ2-4; a possible D gene is TRBD2 (6 bases). V was clipped by 2 bases and J by 3 bases, with 17 bases between them. Germline V gives CDR1 MNHEY, CDR2 SVGAGI. This CDR3 is 17 amino acids long. The CDR3 nucleotides read TGTGCCAGCAGTTACGGGTGGGGGAGGACCGTCAAAAACATTCAGTACTTC. The encoded protein is CASSYGWGRTVKNIQYF.

This rearrangement joins TRBV12-3 or TRBV12-4 to TRBJ2-5; D perhaps matches TRBD2 (5 bases). Trimming pared 6 bases from V and 9 bases from J, leaving 17 bases between. The CDR3 runs to 13 residues. As DNA, the CDR3 is TGTGCCAGCAGCGAGCGGCCCCAAAGGGCCCAGTACTTC. Translation: CASSERPQRAQYF.

The J gene is TRBJ1-4, the V gene TRBV12-3 or TRBV12-4; TRBD1 matches at 8 bases. The CDR3 covers 15 residues. V was pared by 6 bases and J by 3 bases, with 6 bases of the junction left unmatched. The CDR3 sequence: CASRPTGGANEKLFF. The CDR3 DNA follows: TGTGCCAGCAGGCCAACAGGGGGAGCTAATGAAAAACTGTTTTTT.

A few counts support this clonotype. The V gene is TRBV15, the J gene TRBJ2-2; 10 bases are a match to TRBD2. The CDR3 is 16 amino acids. Germline loops: CDR1 LNHNV, CDR2 YYDKDF (reference sequence). V gave up 1 base and J gave up 7 bases; unmatched junction bases: 6. In DNA form, the CDR3 reads TGTGCCACCAGCAGAGGGGTAGCGGGAGGTCTCGGGGAGCTGTTTTTT. Protein sequence: CATSRGVAGGLGELFF.

This clonotype was counted between two and nine times. The chain couples TRBV7-9 to TRBJ2-5, with D hard to call. V was pared by 3 bases and J by 2 bases, with 16 bases between. CDR3 length equals 16 residues. In germline, CDR1 is SEHNR, CDR2 FQNEAQ (reference sequence). Here the CDR3 DNA reads TGTGCCAGCAGCTTGAATGTTTGGAGATTACAAGAGACCCAGTACTTC. Its protein product is CASSLNVWRLQETQYF.

The chain couples TRBV2 to TRBJ2-1, with D perhaps matching TRBD2 (6 bases). The length of the CDR3 is 13 residues. Trimming removed 8 bases from V and 0 bases from J, with 8 bases in between. Per the germline V gene, CDR1 is SNHLY and CDR2 is FYNNEI. The chain's CDR3 is CASYSGSYNEQFF. CDR3 nucleotide sequence: TGTGCCAGCTATAGCGGCTCCTACAATGAGCAGTTCTTC.

This chain uses TRBV7-8 with TRBJ1-4; 7 nucleotides line up with TRBD1. Germline trimming cut 5 bases from V and 11 bases from J; bases unmatched to any gene: 14. The CDR3 contains 15 residues. Germline V gene data show CDR1 as SGHVS and CDR2 as FQNEAQ. CDR3 sequence reads: CASSLRTGGGEKLFF. In nucleotides, the CDR3 is TGTGCCAGCAGCCTCCGGACAGGAGGTGGTGAGAAACTGTTTTTT.

In this sample, this clonotype turned up many times. The rearrangement links TRBV20-1 to TRBJ2-3, with D possibly called TRBD1 or TRBD2 (7 bases each). CDR3 size: 14 residues. Trimming shortened V by 5 bases and J by 5 bases, and 17 bases separated the two germline ends. The germline gives CDR1 DFQATT, CDR2 SNEGSKA (reference sequence). As DNA, the CDR3 is TGCAGTGCTCGACAGGGAGGGGGGGGAGATACGCAGTATTTT. Its protein product is CSARQGGGGDTQYF.

This clonotype was found many times. The chain is built from TRBV12-3 or TRBV12-4 and TRBJ1-2; D uncertain. The CDR3 loop spans 14 amino acids. The V end was cut by 1 base, the J end by 4 bases, with 10 bases between. In DNA, the CDR3 is TGTGCCAGCAGTTTAGGTGGAGGCCGCTATGGCTACACCTTC. Translation: CASSLGGGRYGYTF.

This clonotype was detected only a few times. CDR3 region: CASSFDPSGANVLTF. CDR3 sequence (DNA): TGCGCCAGCAGCTTCGATCCCTCTGGGGCCAACGTCCTGACTTTC. V usage is TRBV5-1 and J usage is TRBJ2-6, with D unclear. This CDR3 region has 15 residues. CDR1 is SGHRS, CDR2 YFSETQ, per germline. The ends were cut back, 2 bases at V and 0 bases at J, with 6 bases in the middle.